One sample yielded the 6 T cell receptor beta chains listed below, sequenced in a study of blood T cell repertoires in COVID-19. The table came from immunoSEQ multiplex PCR; TCRdb's copy has only in-frame clones and leaves some out. The table has 100,000 to 150,000 clones, around 80% seen once. Sequencing was performed on peripheral blood. These receptors were taken from a man aged 65 to 85 with acute or convalescent COVID-19.

This rearrangement joins TRBV7-9 to TRBJ1-1, with D unclear. Germline V gene sequence: CDR1 SEHNR, CDR2 FQNEAQ (reference sequence). This CDR3 has 14 amino acids. V shed 4 bases and J shed 4 bases, with 13 bases lying between them. CDR3 sequence (DNA): TGTGCCAGCAGCTCATTCTCGGTCGGCACTGAAGCTTTCTTT. This gives the protein CASSSFSVGTEAFF. The complete variable domain, with remaining parts taken from reference TRBV7-9 and TRBJ1-1, reads DTGVSQNPRHKITKRGQNVTFRCDPISEHNRLYWYRQTLGQGPEFLTYFQNEAQLEKSRLLSDRFSAERPKGSFSTLEIQRTEQGDSAMYLCASSSFSVGTEAFFGQGTRLTVV.

This chain joins TRBV27 and TRBJ2-7, with TRBD2 matching over 7 bases. Trimming took 8 bases from V and 2 from J; bases not matched to a gene: 6. CDR1 and CDR2 from the germline V gene are MNHEY and SMNVEV (reference sequence). The CDR3 is 13 residues long. CDR3 nucleotides: TGTGCCAGCGCCCCGGGACTAACCTACGAGCAGTACTTC. Translation gives CASAPGLTYEQYF.

The CDR3 sequence: CASSAALNTEAFF. CDR3 nucleotide sequence: TGTGCCAGCAGTGCGGCCCTGAACACTGAAGCTTTCTTT. The rearrangement joins TRBV12-3 or TRBV12-4 to TRBJ1-1, with no clear D. The V and J ends lost 5 bases and 0 bases respectively, with 7 bases between them. This CDR3 is built from 13 residues.

The gene calls are TRBV19 and TRBJ1-5; no clear D. The CDR3 is 14 residues long. V lost 8 bases and J 0 bases, leaving 11 bases between the germline ends. Germline V gene data show CDR1 as LNHDA and CDR2 as SQIVND (reference sequence). The CDR3 region is CASWSPNSNQPQHF. The CDR3 bases are TGTGCCAGTTGGAGTCCTAATAGCAATCAGCCCCAGCATTTT.

The chain links TRBV9 to TRBJ2-3, with D tentatively TRBD2 (5 bases). Per the germline V gene, CDR1 is SGDLS and CDR2 is YYNGEE. The CDR3 is 15 amino acids. The V end lost 3 bases, the J end lost 4 bases, and 15 bases lay between the germline ends. The CDR3 DNA reads as TGTGCCAGCAGCGCCCGCGGCGGGTGGTCAGATACGCAGTATTTT. Translating it yields CASSARGGWSDTQYF.

The V call is TRBV5-1, the J call TRBJ2-1; 7 positions match TRBD1. Trimming took 5 bases from V and 1 from J; bases not matched to a gene: 3. The germline V gene has CDR1 SGHRS and CDR2 YFSETQ. CDR3 length: 14 amino acids. This chain's CDR3 is CASRPGQSYNEQFF. In DNA, the CDR3 is TGCGCCAGCAGACCGGGACAGTCCTACAATGAGCAGTTCTTC. Variable domain in full (rest from reference TRBV5-1 and TRBJ2-1): KAGVTQTPRYLIKTRGQQVTLSCSPISGHRSVSWYQQTPGQGLQFLFEYFSETQRNKGNFPGRFSGRQFSNSRSEMNVSTLELGDSALYLCASRPGQSYNEQFFGPGTRLTVL.